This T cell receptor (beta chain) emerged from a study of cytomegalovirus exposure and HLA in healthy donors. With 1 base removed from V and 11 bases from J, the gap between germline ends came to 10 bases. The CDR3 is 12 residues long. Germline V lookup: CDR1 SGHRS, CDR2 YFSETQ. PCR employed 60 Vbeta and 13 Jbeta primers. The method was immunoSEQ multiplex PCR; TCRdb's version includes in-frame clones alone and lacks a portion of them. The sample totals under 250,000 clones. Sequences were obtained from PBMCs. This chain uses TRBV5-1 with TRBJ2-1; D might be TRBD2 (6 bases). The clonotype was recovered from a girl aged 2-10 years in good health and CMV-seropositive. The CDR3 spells CASSLSGRKQFF. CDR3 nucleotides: TGCGCCAGCAGCTTGTCTGGGAGGAAGCAGTTCTTC.